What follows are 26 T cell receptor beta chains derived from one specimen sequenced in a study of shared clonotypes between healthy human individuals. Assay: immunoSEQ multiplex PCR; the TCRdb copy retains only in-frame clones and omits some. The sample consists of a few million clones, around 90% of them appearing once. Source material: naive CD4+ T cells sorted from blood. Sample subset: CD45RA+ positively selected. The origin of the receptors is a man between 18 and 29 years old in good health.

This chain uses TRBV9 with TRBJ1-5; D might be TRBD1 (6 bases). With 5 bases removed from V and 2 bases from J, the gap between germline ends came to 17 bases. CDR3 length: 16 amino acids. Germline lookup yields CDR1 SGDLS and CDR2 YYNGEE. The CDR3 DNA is TGTGCCAGCAGGCAAAGGGGGGAGGGCTGCAATCAGCCCCAGCATTTT. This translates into CASRQRGEGCNQPQHF.

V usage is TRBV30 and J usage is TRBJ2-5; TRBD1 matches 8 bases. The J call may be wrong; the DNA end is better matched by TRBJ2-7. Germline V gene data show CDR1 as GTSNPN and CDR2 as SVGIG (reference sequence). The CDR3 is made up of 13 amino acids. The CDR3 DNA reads TGTGCCTGGAGTGCATCAGGGGGCAACGAGCAGTACTTC. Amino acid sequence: CAWSASGGNEQYF.

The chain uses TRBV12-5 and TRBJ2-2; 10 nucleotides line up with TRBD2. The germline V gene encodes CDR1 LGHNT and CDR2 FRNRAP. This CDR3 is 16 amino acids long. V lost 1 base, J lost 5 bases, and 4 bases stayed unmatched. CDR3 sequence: CASGLGSGGPTGELFF. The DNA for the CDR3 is TGTGCTAGTGGTTTGGGTAGCGGGGGGCCGACCGGGGAGCTGTTTTTT.

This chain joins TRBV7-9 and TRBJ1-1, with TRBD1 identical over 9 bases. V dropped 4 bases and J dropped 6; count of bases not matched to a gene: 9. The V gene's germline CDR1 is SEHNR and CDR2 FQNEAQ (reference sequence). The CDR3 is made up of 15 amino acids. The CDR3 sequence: CASSSLDRGTPEAFF. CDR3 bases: TGTGCCAGCAGCTCCCTCGACAGGGGGACCCCTGAAGCTTTCTTT. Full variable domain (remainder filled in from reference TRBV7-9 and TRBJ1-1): DTGVSQNPRHKITKRGQNVTFRCDPISEHNRLYWYRQTLGQGPEFLTYFQNEAQLEKSRLLSDRFSAERPKGSFSTLEIQRTEQGDSAMYLCASSSLDRGTPEAFFGQGTRLTVV.

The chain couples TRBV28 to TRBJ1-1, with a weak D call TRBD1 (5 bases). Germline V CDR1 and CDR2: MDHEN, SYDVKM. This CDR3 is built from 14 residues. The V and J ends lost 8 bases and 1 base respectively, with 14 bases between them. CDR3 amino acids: CASDRLGANTEAFF. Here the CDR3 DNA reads TGTGCCAGCGACAGACTAGGGGCGAACACTGAAGCTTTCTTT.

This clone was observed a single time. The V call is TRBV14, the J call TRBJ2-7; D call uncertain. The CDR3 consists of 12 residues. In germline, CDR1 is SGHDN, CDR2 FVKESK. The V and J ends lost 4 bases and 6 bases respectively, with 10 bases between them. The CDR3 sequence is CASSRSGSEQYF. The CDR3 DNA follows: TGTGCCAGCAGCCGGTCCGGGTCCGAGCAGTACTTC.

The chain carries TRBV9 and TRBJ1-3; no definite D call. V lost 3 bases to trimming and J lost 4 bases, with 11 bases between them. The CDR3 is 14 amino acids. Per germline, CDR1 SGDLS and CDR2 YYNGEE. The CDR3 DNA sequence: TGTGCCAGCAGCGCGCACATCGGGGGAAACACCATATATTTT. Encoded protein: CASSAHIGGNTIYF.

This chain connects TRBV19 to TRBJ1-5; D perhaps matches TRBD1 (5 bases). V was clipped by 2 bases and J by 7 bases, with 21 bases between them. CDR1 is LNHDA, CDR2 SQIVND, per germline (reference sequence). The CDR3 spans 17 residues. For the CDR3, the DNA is TGTGCCAGTAGTATAATTTCTGGGAGGGCGCGGGGCCAGCCCCAGCATTTT. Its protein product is CASSIISGRARGQPQHF.

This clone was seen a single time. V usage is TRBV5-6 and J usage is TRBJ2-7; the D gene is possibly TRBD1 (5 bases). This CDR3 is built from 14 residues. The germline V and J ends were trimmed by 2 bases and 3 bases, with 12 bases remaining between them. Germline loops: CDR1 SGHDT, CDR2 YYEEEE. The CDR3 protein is CASSFFARDYEQYF. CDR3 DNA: TGTGCCAGCAGCTTTTTCGCCAGGGACTACGAGCAGTACTTC.

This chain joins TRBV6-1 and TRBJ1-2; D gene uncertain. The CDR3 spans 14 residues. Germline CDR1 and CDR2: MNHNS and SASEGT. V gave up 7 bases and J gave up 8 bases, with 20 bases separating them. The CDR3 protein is CASNPAETGGGYTF. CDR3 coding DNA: TGTGCCAGCAATCCAGCGGAAACCGGTGGCGGCTACACCTTC.

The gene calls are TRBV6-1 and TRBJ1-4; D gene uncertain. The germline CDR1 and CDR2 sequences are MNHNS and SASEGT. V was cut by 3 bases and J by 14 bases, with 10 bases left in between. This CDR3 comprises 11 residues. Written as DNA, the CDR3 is TGTGCCAGCAGTGAGTACATCTGGCTGTTTTTT. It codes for CASSEYIWLFF.

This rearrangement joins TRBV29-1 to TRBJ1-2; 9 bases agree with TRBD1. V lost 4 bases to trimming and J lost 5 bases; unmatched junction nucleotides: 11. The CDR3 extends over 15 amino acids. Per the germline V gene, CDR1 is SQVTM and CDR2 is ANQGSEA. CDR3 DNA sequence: TGCAGCGTTGTACCGACCGGGACAGGGCCTTATGGCTACACCTTC. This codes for CSVVPTGTGPYGYTF. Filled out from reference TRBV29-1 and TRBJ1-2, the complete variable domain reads SAVISQKPSRDICQRGTSLTIQCQVDSQVTMMFWYRQQPGQSLTLIATANQGSEATYESGFVIDKFPISRPNLTFSTLTVSNMSPEDSSIYLCSVVPTGTGPYGYTFGSGTRLTVV.

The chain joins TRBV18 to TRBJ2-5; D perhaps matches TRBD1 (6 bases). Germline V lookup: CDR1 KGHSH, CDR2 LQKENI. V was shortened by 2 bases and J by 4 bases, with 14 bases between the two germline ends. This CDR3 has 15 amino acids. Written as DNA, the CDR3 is TGTGCCAGCTCACCAAGGGCAGGGGAAGGAGAGACCCAGTACTTC. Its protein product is CASSPRAGEGETQYF.

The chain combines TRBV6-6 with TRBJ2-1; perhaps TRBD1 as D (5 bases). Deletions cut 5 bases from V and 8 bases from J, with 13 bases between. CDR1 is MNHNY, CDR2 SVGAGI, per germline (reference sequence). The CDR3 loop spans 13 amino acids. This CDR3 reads CASSHGASHEQFF. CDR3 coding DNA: TGTGCCAGCAGTCATGGGGCCTCCCATGAGCAGTTCTTC.

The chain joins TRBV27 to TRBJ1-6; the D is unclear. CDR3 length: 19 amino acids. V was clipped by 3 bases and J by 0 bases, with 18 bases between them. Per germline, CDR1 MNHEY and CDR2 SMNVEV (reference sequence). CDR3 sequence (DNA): TGTGCCAGCAGTTTTTCTCGTGGCTTCAGAAGCTCCTATAATTCACCCCTCCACTTT. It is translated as CASSFSRGFRSSYNSPLHF.

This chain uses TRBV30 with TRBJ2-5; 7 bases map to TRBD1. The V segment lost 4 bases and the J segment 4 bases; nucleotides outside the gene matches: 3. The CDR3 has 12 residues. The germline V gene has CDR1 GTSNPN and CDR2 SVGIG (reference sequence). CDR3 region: CAWTTGPETQYF. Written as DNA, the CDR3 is TGTGCCTGGACGACAGGGCCAGAGACCCAGTACTTC.

The CDR3 sequence: CASTPRGAGNTIYF. DNA of the CDR3: TGTGCCAGCACCCCCAGAGGGGCTGGAAACACCATATATTTT. V gene TRBV5-6 combines with J gene TRBJ1-3; TRBD1 might be the D (5 bases). V lost 6 bases and J lost 2, with 12 bases in between. This CDR3 region has 14 residues. The germline gives CDR1 SGHDT, CDR2 YYEEEE.

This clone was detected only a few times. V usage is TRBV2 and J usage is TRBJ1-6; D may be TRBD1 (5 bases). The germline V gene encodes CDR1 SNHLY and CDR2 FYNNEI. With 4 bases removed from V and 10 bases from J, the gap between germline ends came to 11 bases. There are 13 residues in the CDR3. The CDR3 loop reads CASSGRGYSPLHF. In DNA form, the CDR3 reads TGTGCCAGCAGTGGAAGGGGCTACTCACCCCTCCACTTT.

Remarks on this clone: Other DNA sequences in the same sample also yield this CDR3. Here the CDR3 reads CASSRQGGGYTF. The CDR3 DNA is TGTGCCAGCAGCAGACAGGGGGGTGGCTACACCTTC. The chain links TRBV6-6 to TRBJ1-2; the match to TRBD1 covers 9 bases. Germline V gives CDR1 MNHNY, CDR2 SVGAGI (reference sequence). V gave up 6 bases and J gave up 7 bases; unmatched junction bases: 3. The CDR3 loop spans 12 amino acids.

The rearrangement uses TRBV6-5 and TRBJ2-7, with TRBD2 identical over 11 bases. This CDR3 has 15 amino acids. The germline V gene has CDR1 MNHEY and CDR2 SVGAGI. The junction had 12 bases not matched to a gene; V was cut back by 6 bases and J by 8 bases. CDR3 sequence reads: CASRDTGTSGIKQYF. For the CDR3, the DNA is TGTGCCAGCAGAGATACCGGGACTAGCGGTATCAAGCAGTACTTC.

DNA of the CDR3: TGTGCCAGCAGTTCCCGAGCGGGAATGCAGACCCAGTACTTC. Its protein product is CASSSRAGMQTQYF. The chain is built from TRBV28 and TRBJ2-5; 7 bases are shared with TRBD2. The length of the CDR3 is 14 residues. Germline values: CDR1 MDHEN, CDR2 SYDVKM. The junction had 8 bases not matched to a gene; V was cut back by 4 bases and J by 6 bases. Supplemented by reference TRBV28 and TRBJ2-5, the full variable domain reads DVKVTQSSRYLVKRTGEKVFLECVQDMDHENMFWYRQDPGLGLRLIYFSYDVKMKEKGDIPEGYSVSREKKERFSLILESASTNQTSMYLCASSSRAGMQTQYFGPGTRLLVL.

CDR3 sequence: CASTPGGQETQYF. In nucleotides, the CDR3 is TGTGCCAGCACACCTGGGGGCCAAGAGACCCAGTACTTC. J is TRBJ2-5 and V is TRBV27, with D perhaps being TRBD1 or TRBD2 (5 bases each). Germline values: CDR1 MNHEY, CDR2 SMNVEV (reference sequence). The CDR3 is 13 amino acids. V dropped 7 bases and J dropped 1 base, with 10 bases sitting between them.

CDR3 nucleotide sequence: TGTGCCAGCAGTCCAAGGACTAGTTCGCAGTTCTTC. It translates to CASSPRTSSQFF. The chain links TRBV6-4 to TRBJ2-1, with TRBD2 matching 7 bases. Unmatched junction bases numbered 7, after V lost 5 bases and J lost 12 bases. CDR1 is MRHNA and CDR2 is SNTAGT in the germline V gene. The CDR3 extends over 12 amino acids.

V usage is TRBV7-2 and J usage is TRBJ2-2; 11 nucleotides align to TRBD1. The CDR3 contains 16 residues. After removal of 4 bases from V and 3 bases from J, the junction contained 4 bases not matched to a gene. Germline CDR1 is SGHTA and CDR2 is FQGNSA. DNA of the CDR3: TGTGCCAGCAGCTCGTGGGACAGGGGGGACACCGGGGAGCTGTTTTTT. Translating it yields CASSSWDRGDTGELFF.

CDR3 nucleotide sequence: TGCGCCAGCAGAACCGGACAGCCCTACGAGCAGTACTTC. Translated: CASRTGQPYEQYF. This chain uses TRBV10-2 with TRBJ2-7; D possibly corresponds to TRBD1 (6 bases). The V end was cut by 6 bases, the J end by 2 bases, with 11 bases between. The CDR3 totals 13 residues. Germline V gives CDR1 WSHSY, CDR2 SAAADI.

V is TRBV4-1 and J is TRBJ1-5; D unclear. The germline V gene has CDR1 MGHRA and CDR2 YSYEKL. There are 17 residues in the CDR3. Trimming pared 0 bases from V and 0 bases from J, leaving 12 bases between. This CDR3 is CASSQESGGNSNQPQHF. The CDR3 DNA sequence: TGCGCCAGCAGCCAAGAATCGGGAGGGAATAGCAATCAGCCCCAGCATTTT.